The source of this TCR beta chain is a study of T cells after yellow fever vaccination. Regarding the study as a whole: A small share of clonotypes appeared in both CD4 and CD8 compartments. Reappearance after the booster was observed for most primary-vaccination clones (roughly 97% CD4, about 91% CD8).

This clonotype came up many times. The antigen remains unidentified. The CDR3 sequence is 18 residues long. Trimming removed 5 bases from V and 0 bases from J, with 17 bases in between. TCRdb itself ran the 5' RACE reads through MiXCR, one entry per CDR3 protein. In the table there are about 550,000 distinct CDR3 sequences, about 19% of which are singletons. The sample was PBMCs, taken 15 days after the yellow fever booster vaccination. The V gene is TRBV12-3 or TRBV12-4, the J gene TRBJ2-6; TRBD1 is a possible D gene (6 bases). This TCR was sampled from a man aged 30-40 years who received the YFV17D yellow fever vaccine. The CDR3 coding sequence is TGTGCCAGCAGTCCTAAACAGGGCCTCCTCTCTGGGGCCAACGTCCTGACTTTC. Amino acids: CASSPKQGLLSGANVLTF.